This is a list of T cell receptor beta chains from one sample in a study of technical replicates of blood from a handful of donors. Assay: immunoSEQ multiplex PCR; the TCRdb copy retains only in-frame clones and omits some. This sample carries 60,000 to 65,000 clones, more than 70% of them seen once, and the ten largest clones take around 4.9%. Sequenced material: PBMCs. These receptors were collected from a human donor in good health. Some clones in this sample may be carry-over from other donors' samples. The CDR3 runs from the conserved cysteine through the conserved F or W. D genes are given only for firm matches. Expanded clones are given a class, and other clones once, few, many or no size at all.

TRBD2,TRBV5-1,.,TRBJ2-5,TGCGCCAGCGGTTCGGGCGGGAGGGCCAGAGAGACCCAGTACTTC,CASGSGGRARETQYF
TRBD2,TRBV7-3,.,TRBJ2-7,TGTGCCAGCAGCTTATTTAGCGGGGACTACGAGCAGTACTTC,CASSLFSGDYEQYF
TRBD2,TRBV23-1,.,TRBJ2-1,TGCGCCAGCCTCGCCACACTAGCGGGGGGGAACTACAATGAGCAGTTCTTC,CASLATLAGGNYNEQFF
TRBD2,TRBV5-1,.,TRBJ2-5,TGCGCCAGCAGCTTGACGGGGGGGTACCAAGAGACCCAGTACTTC,CASSLTGGYQETQYF
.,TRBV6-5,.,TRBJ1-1,TGTGCCAGCAGCGCGAAGAAGAGTAACACTGAAGCTTTCTTT,CASSAKKSNTEAFF
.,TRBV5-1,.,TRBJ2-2,TGCGCCAGCAGCTCAGACCCTCCGGGCACCGGGGAGCTGTTTTTT,CASSSDPPGTGELFF
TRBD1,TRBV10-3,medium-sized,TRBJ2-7,TGTGCCATCAGTAGGACAGGGTACCACGAGCAGTACTTC,CAISRTGYHEQYF
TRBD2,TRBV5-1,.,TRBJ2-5,TGCGCCAGCAGTTCCCGAGCGGGAGCGGGGGAGACCCAGTACTTC,CASSSRAGAGETQYF
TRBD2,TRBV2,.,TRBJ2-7,TGTGCCAGCAGCGGAACACCGACCGACTTGCTAGCGGCCTACGAGCAGTACTTC,CASSGTPTDLLAAYEQYF
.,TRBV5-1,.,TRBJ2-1,TGCGCCAGCAGCCCCGTCAACGGGGGTAATGAGCAGTTCTTC,CASSPVNGGNEQFF
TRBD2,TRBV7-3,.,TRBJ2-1,TGTGCCAGCAGCTCAACGCCGCTAGCGGGTTACAATGAGCAGTTCTTC,CASSSTPLAGYNEQFF
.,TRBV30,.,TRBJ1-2,TGTGCCTGGAGTGGGCAGGGGTACTATGGCTACACCTTC,CAWSGQGYYGYTF
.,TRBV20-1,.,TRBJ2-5,TGCAGTGCTCCCCTACAGAAGACCCAGTACTTC,CSAPLQKTQYF
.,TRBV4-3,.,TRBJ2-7,TGCGCCAGCAGCCAAGACAGGGGTGCACCCTACGAGCAGTACTTC,CASSQDRGAPYEQYF
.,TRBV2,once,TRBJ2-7,TGTGCCAGCAGCGGACAGTCCTACGAGCAGTACTTC,CASSGQSYEQYF
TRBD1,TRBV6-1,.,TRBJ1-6,TGTGCCAGCAGTGGAGGTTGGGGACAGACCCGTAATTCACCCCTCCACTTT,CASSGGWGQTRNSPLHF
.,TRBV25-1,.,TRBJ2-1,TGTGCCAGCAGTGACTCAGAGCTAGTGCGGGACCTTGGGAATGAGCAGTTCTTC,CASSDSELVRDLGNEQFF
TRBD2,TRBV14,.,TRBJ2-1,TGTGCCAGCAGCCGAAGGTTCTGGACTAGCGGATACAATGAGCAGTTCTTC,CASSRRFWTSGYNEQFF
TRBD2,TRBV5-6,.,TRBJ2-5,TGTGCCAGCAGCAGGGCGAAGACTAGCGGAGAGACCCAGTACTTC,CASSRAKTSGETQYF
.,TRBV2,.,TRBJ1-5,TGTGCCAGCAGTGACCTTTCGGGGGTTCAGCCCCAGCATTTT,CASSDLSGVQPQHF
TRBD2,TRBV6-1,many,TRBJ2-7,TGTGCCAGCAGCTCGACTAGCGGGAGTGTCGACGAGCAGTACTTC,CASSSTSGSVDEQYF
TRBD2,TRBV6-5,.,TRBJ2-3,TGTGCCAGCGGAGTAGCGGGAGGGCCGGGTACGCAGTATTTT,CASGVAGGPGTQYF
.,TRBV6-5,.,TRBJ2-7,TGTGCCACCCTATCGGGATGGTACGAGCAGTACTTC,CATLSGWYEQYF
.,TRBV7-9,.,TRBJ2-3,TGTGCCAGCAGCTTACTCGGCAGGGCGATCACAGATACGCAGTATTTT,CASSLLGRAITDTQYF
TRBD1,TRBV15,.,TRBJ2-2,TGTGCCACCAGCACACTAACGGGGACAGGGCGGACCGGGGAGCTGTTTTTT,CATSTLTGTGRTGELFF
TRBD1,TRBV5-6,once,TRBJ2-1,TGTGCCAGCAGCTTGGCCCAAGGGACAGGGGGCATTGAGCAGTTCTTC,CASSLAQGTGGIEQFF
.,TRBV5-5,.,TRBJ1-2,TGTGCCAGCAGCCGTACGACAGACTCCTATGGCTACACCTTC,CASSRTTDSYGYTF
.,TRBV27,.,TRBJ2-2,TGTGCCAGCAGTTTGGGACAGAACACCGGGGAGCTGTTTTTT,CASSLGQNTGELFF
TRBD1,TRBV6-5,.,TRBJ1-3,TGTGCCAGCAGTTCACCTGGACAGGGAAGAAACACCATATATTTT,CASSSPGQGRNTIYF
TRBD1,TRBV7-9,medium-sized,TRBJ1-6,TGTGCCAGCAGCGCGGACAGGGGGTCTTATGCACCCCTCCACTTT,CASSADRGSYAPLHF
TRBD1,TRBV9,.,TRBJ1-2,TGTGCCAGCAGCGAACGGACAGGGCTTGGCTACACCTTC,CASSERTGLGYTF
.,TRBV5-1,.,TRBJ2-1,TGCGCCACCAGAGCGGGTCCCAACAATGAGCAGTTCTTC,CATRAGPNNEQFF
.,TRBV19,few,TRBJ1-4,TGTGCCAGTAGTACTCAGGGACAAAATGAAAAACTGTTTTTT,CASSTQGQNEKLFF
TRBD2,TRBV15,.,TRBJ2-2,TGTGCCACCGCGACGGGACTAAAGACCGGGGAGCTGTTTTTT,CATATGLKTGELFF
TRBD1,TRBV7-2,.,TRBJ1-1,TGTGCCAGCAGCTTAGGTTTACAGGGGAGTAGGACTGAAGCTTTCTTT,CASSLGLQGSRTEAFF
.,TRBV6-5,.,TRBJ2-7,TGTGCCAGCGTAGGGGCCTACGAGCAGTACTTC,CASVGAYEQYF
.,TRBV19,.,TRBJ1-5,TGTGCCAGTAGGGTGCGGGGAAATCAGCCCCAGCATTTT,CASRVRGNQPQHF
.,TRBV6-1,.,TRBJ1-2,TGTGCCAGCAGCGGGTGGCAGGGTGGTGGCTACACCTTC,CASSGWQGGGYTF
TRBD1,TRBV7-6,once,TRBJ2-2,TGTGCCAGCAGCCCTCTGGGGACAGGGACTTCGGGAACCGGGGAGCTGTTTTTT,CASSPLGTGTSGTGELFF
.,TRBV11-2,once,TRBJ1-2,TGTGCCAGCAGCTTAGTTGCAGTCAGTGGCTACACCTTC,CASSLVAVSGYTF
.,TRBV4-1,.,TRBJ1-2,TGCGCCAGCAGCCTGAGAACAGGGATGTCTGGGGGTAACTATGGCTACACCTTC,CASSLRTGMSGGNYGYTF
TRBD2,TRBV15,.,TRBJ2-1,TGTGCCACCAGCAGAGTTCCTAGCGGAAGGGCCTACAATGAGCAGTTCTTC,CATSRVPSGRAYNEQFF
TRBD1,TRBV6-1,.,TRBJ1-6,TGTGCCAGCGCCAGTGGACAGGGGGATCAGGCACCCCTCCACTTT,CASASGQGDQAPLHF
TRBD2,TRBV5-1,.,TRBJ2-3,TGCGCCAGCAGCGAGGGACTAGCGGGGGCTCGCACAGATACGCAGTATTTT,CASSEGLAGARTDTQYF
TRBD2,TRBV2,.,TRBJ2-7,TGTGCCAGCAGCTCTAGCGGGGGCGCTCCCTACGAGCAGTACTTC,CASSSSGGAPYEQYF
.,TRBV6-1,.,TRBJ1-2,TGTGCCAGCAATATTTATGGCTACACCTTC,CASNIYGYTF
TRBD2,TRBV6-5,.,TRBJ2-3,TGTGCCAGCAGTATTAGCGGGAGCACAGATACGCAGTATTTT,CASSISGSTDTQYF
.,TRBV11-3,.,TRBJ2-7,TGTGCCAGCAGCCCGGAGGCGGGGGACAACTACGAGCAGTACTTC,CASSPEAGDNYEQYF
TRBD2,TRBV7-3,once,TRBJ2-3,TGTGCCAGCAGCTTTTCCCCTAGCGGGAGACGGGATACGCAGTATTTT,CASSFSPSGRRDTQYF
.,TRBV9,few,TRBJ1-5,TGTGCCAGCAGCGTAGCAGGGGACCCCAATCAGCCCCAGCATTTT,CASSVAGDPNQPQHF
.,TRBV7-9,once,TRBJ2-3,TGTGCCAGCAGCTTGTCAGGGCTCGGAACAGATACGCAGTATTTT,CASSLSGLGTDTQYF
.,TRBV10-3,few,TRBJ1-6,TGTGCCATCAGTGAGTCGGACCCGTCGGGGTCACCCCTCCACTTT,CAISESDPSGSPLHF
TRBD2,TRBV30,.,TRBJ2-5,TGTGCCTGGAGTGCCCTCGCGGGAGGAGAGACCCAGTACTTC,CAWSALAGGETQYF